These 30 T cell receptor beta chains share one sample of origin, sequenced in a study of T-cell memory formation after mild COVID-19. TCRdb itself ran the 5' RACE reads through MiXCR, one entry per CDR3 protein. The data show 350,000 to 450,000 distinct CDR3 sequences, about 15% seen once. The sequencing sample was made of PBMCs or a T cell subset sorted from them (not recorded which). Receptor source: a man aged 18 to 35 who had mild COVID-19 (a few samples of this study predate the infection). Cell type and time point are not known.

This clonotype has just a few counts. The gene calls are TRBV12-3 or TRBV12-4 and TRBJ1-1; TRBD1 agrees at 9 bases. Trimming removed 6 bases from V and 0 bases from J; junction bases left unmatched: 5. The CDR3 has 15 amino acids. In DNA form, the CDR3 reads TGTGCCAGCAGCTACAGGGGGCGAATGAACACTGAAGCTTTCTTT. It is translated as CASSYRGRMNTEAFF.

On this clonotype itself: At one end, the junction sequence differs from germline, possibly due to a read error. The chain has TRBV6-4 and TRBJ2-2; TRBD2 is a possible D gene (5 bases). The germline V gene encodes CDR1 MRHNA and CDR2 SNTAGT. The CDR3 sequence is 13 residues long. CDR3 residues: CASTDGETGELFF. CDR3 nucleotides: TGTGCCAGCACTGACGGGGAAACCGGGGAGCTGTTTTTT.

This clonotype was counted ten times or more. The J gene is TRBJ2-5, the V gene TRBV5-1; 12 nucleotides match TRBD2. The CDR3 covers 17 residues. Germline assignment: CDR1 SGHRS and CDR2 YFSETQ. Germline trimming cut 3 bases from V and 0 bases from J; bases unmatched to any gene: 6. The CDR3 here is CASSWGLAGDNQETQYF. The CDR3 nucleotides are TGCGCCAGCAGCTGGGGACTAGCGGGTGATAACCAAGAGACCCAGTACTTC.

In DNA, the CDR3 is TGCGCCAGCAGCTCTGACACCGTGAACACTGAAGCTTTCTTT. This codes for CASSSDTVNTEAFF. The chain combines TRBV5-1 with TRBJ1-1, with unresolved D. Germline loops: CDR1 SGHRS, CDR2 YFSETQ. Trimming took 3 bases from V and 0 from J, leaving 9 bases between them. The CDR3 runs 14 residues.

This clonotype has a handful of counts. The chain combines TRBV20-1 with TRBJ1-2; TRBD1 matches at 9 bases. The CDR3 sequence is 12 residues long. The germline V gene has CDR1 DFQATT and CDR2 SNEGSKA (reference sequence). CDR3 amino acids: CSEPGQGYGYTF. Written as DNA, the CDR3 is TGCAGCGAACCGGGACAGGGTTATGGCTACACCTTC.

V usage is TRBV6-1 and J usage is TRBJ2-1; D not certain. The CDR3 totals 17 residues. The ends were cut back, 3 bases at V and 8 bases at J, with 23 bases in the middle. CDR1 is MNHNS, CDR2 SASEGT, per germline. The CDR3: CASSDPLRTTPGHEQFF. DNA for the CDR3: TGTGCCAGCAGTGATCCCTTAAGGACCACACCCGGGCATGAGCAGTTCTTC.

J is TRBJ2-1 and V is TRBV5-1; D remains ambiguous. The CDR3 is made up of 12 amino acids. CDR1 SGHRS and CDR2 YFSETQ come from the germline V gene. V was clipped by 4 bases and J by 10 bases, with 12 bases between them. CDR3 amino acids: CASSEGIWEQFF. CDR3 nucleotides: TGCGCCAGCAGCGAAGGGATCTGGGAGCAGTTCTTC.

The gene calls are TRBV5-1 and TRBJ2-5, with 11 bases lining up with TRBD2. Germline V gene sequence: CDR1 SGHRS, CDR2 YFSETQ. The V segment lost 2 bases and the J segment 3 bases; nucleotides outside the gene matches: 3. This CDR3 contains 15 residues. The CDR3 DNA is TGCGCCAGCAGCTTCGCGACTAGCGGGGAAGAGACCCAGTACTTC. Translated, it gives CASSFATSGEETQYF.

The genes are TRBV4-1 and TRBJ1-2; 11 nucleotides align to TRBD1. V lost 4 bases and J lost 6; bases outside the gene matches: 13. CDR1 MGHRA and CDR2 YSYEKL come from the germline V gene. There are 17 residues in the CDR3. The CDR3 region is CASSLKRTGGSLDGYTF. The CDR3 nucleotides are TGCGCCAGCAGCCTAAAAAGGACAGGGGGCAGTTTAGATGGCTACACCTTC.

This clonotype was seen at least ten times. The V call is TRBV21-1, the J call TRBJ2-7; the DNA was not compared with TRBD1, the D call given in the table. TRBV21-1 represents a pseudogene. This CDR3 is built from 16 residues. Here the CDR3 reads CASSKALGDRAHEQYV. CDR3 coding DNA: TGTGCCAGCAGCAAAGCGCTTGGGGACAGGGCGCACGAGCAGTACGTC.

The table lists this clonotype with a few counts. The CDR3 region has the DNA TGTGCCAGCAGCCAAATGTACGGAAACACCATATATTTT. It translates to CASSQMYGNTIYF. The rearrangement joins TRBV3-1 to TRBJ1-3, with unresolved D. Germline loops: CDR1 LGHDT, CDR2 YNNKEL (reference sequence). Trimming removed 2 bases from V and 4 bases from J, with 6 bases in between. There are 13 residues in the CDR3.

This clonotype was detected ten times or more. This rearrangement joins TRBV5-1 to TRBJ1-3; no definite D call. Germline-derived CDR1 and CDR2 are SGHRS and YFSETQ. V lost 0 bases and J 0 bases, leaving 4 bases between the germline ends. The CDR3 has 14 amino acids. The CDR3 sequence: CASSLGDSGNTIYF. The DNA of the CDR3 is TGCGCCAGCAGCTTGGGGGACTCTGGAAACACCATATATTTT.

CDR3: CSARYGAGAYEQYF. The CDR3 nucleotides read TGCAGTGCTAGGTATGGAGCGGGCGCCTACGAGCAGTACTTC. This sequence joins TRBV20-1 and TRBJ2-7; a weak D match, TRBD2 (6 bases). Per the germline V gene, CDR1 is DFQATT and CDR2 is SNEGSKA (reference sequence). There are 14 residues in the CDR3. Trimming took off 3 bases at V and 2 bases at J, with 14 bases between the two ends.

The V and J genes are TRBV4-2 and TRBJ2-7; TRBD2 agrees at 10 bases. Germline V gene data show CDR1 as LGHNA and CDR2 as YNFKEQ. The CDR3 consists of 15 residues. With 4 bases clipped from V and 4 bases from J, the junction kept 7 bases outside the gene matches. CDR3 sequence: CASSRSGGPIYEQYF. The DNA for the CDR3 is TGTGCCAGCAGCCGTAGCGGGGGGCCCATATACGAGCAGTACTTC.

This clonotype was detected a few times. In DNA form, the CDR3 reads TGCGCCAGCAGCTTGCCTAGACTAGCGGGGCAAGCAGATACGCAGTATTTT. It specifies CASSLPRLAGQADTQYF. J is TRBJ2-3 and V is TRBV5-1, with 11 bases fitting TRBD2. CDR1 and CDR2 from the germline V gene are SGHRS and YFSETQ. The CDR3 runs to 17 residues. J lost 4 bases, V lost 1 base, and 8 bases had no gene match.

This clonotype was seen at least ten times. The chain is built from TRBV7-2 and TRBJ2-1, with TRBD2 matching 8 bases. The CDR3 is made up of 17 amino acids. Per germline, CDR1 SGHTA and CDR2 FQGNSA. The junction had 15 bases not matched to a gene; V was cut back by 4 bases and J by 7 bases. CDR3 nucleotide sequence: TGTGCCAGCAGCTCCCCCTCGGCGGGGGGCCCTGGGAATGAGCAGTTCTTC. Its protein product is CASSSPSAGGPGNEQFF.

This clonotype was observed many times. V gene TRBV24-1 combines with J gene TRBJ2-2, with 7 positions matching TRBD1. The ends lost 0 bases at V and 3 bases at J; junction bases unmatched: 0. Germline CDR1 is KGHDR and CDR2 is SFDVKD. CDR3 length: 15 residues. The CDR3 spells CATSDLDRDTGELFF. In nucleotides, the CDR3 is TGTGCCACCAGTGATTTGGACAGGGACACCGGGGAGCTGTTTTTT.

There are many counts of this clonotype. This rearrangement joins TRBV20-1 to TRBJ2-1, with 11 bases fitting TRBD2. Looked up from germline, CDR1 is DFQATT and CDR2 is SNEGSKA (reference sequence). V shed 6 bases, J shed 9 bases, and the junction held 10 bases outside the gene matches. CDR3 size: 14 residues. CDR3 sequence reads: CSAANSGGASEQFF. CDR3 nucleotides: TGCAGTGCCGCAAATAGCGGGGGGGCCTCTGAGCAGTTCTTC.

This clonotype has a handful of counts. The V and J genes are TRBV3-1 and TRBJ2-5, with D maybe TRBD2 (6 bases). The CDR3 totals 16 residues. V lost 4 bases and J 5 bases, leaving 20 bases between the germline ends. Looked up from germline, CDR1 is LGHDT and CDR2 is YNNKEL (reference sequence). CDR3 nucleotide sequence: TGTGCCAGCAGCCCGGGACTCCTAAAACGGACGGAGACCCAGTACTTC. It encodes CASSPGLLKRTETQYF.

The rearrangement links TRBV9 to TRBJ1-4; D is undetermined. The V gene lost 4 bases and the J gene lost 1 base, with 11 bases spanning the gap. Germline CDR1 SGDLS, CDR2 YYNGEE. The CDR3 is 15 amino acids. This CDR3 reads CASSSLSGTNEKLFF. CDR3 sequence (DNA): TGTGCCAGCAGCTCCCTGTCCGGAACTAATGAAAAACTGTTTTTT.

This clonotype was detected only a few times. The chain combines TRBV7-9 with TRBJ1-1; the D gene is possibly TRBD1 (5 bases). Germline V lookup: CDR1 SEHNR, CDR2 FQNEAQ (reference sequence). Between the trimmed V and J ends, which lost 0 bases and 4 bases, there was a span of 6 bases. The CDR3 is 13 amino acids. The CDR3 here is CASSLAGTTEAFF. DNA of the CDR3: TGTGCCAGCAGCTTAGCCGGGACCACTGAAGCTTTCTTT.

This clonotype was recorded a few times. The chain carries TRBV6-5 and TRBJ1-5; 9 bases map to TRBD1. J lost 7 bases, V lost 0 bases, and 4 bases had no gene match. The CDR3 has 15 residues. From germline, CDR1 is MNHEY and CDR2 SVGAGI. The CDR3 DNA sequence: TGTGCCAGCAGTTACTCACAGGGGGCTAACCAGCCCCAGCATTTT. It is translated as CASSYSQGANQPQHF.

The chain recombines TRBV5-5 with TRBJ1-1; no clear D gene. Trimming removed 0 bases at V and 4 bases at J, with 7 bases between. The CDR3 has 13 residues. Germline V gene lookup returns CDR1 SGHKS and CDR2 YYEKEE (reference sequence). CDR3 sequence: CASSLALGTEAFF. CDR3 in DNA: TGTGCCAGCAGCTTGGCTCTGGGCACTGAAGCTTTCTTT.

This clonotype was recorded many times. This sequence joins TRBV5-4 and TRBJ2-3; TRBD1 is a possible D gene (6 bases). Trimming took off 4 bases at V and 7 bases at J, with 16 bases between the two ends. Germline V CDR1 and CDR2: SGHNT, YYREEE (reference sequence). The CDR3 contains 14 residues. The DNA for the CDR3 is TGTGCCAGCAGCCAGGCGCAGGGGTCGCATACGCAGTATTTT. Translating it yields CASSQAQGSHTQYF.

The genes are TRBV6-1 and TRBJ2-2, with 11 bases aligning to TRBD1. The CDR3 contains 14 residues. After removal of 11 bases from V and 4 bases from J, the junction contained 6 bases not matched to a gene. CDR1 and CDR2 from the germline V gene are MNHNS and SASEGT. Written as DNA, the CDR3 is TGTGCCGGGGCTGGGACAGGGGGCACCGGGGAGCTGTTTTTT. Its protein is CAGAGTGGTGELFF.

This clonotype has a count of ten or more. V usage is TRBV29-1 and J usage is TRBJ2-2; no reliable D call. The CDR3 extends over 14 amino acids. Germline CDR1 SQVTM, CDR2 ANQGSEA. V dropped 1 base and J dropped 2 bases, with 8 bases sitting between them. CDR3 amino acids: CSVEAQYNTGELFF. The CDR3 DNA reads as TGCAGCGTTGAAGCACAGTACAACACCGGGGAGCTGTTTTTT.

This clonotype was counted a few times. V and J are TRBV6-5 and TRBJ2-3; 9 bases line up with TRBD2. There are 14 residues in the CDR3. The V gene's germline CDR1 is MNHEY and CDR2 SVGAGI. The ends lost 2 bases at V and 5 bases at J; junction bases unmatched: 2. The CDR3 region has the DNA TGTGCCAGCAGTTACGCGGGGGGGCAAGATACGCAGTATTTT. Residues: CASSYAGGQDTQYF.

The chain employs TRBV18 and TRBJ1-1; D perhaps matches TRBD1 (5 bases). Trimming took off 3 bases at V and 3 bases at J, with 17 bases between the two ends. Germline assignment: CDR1 KGHSH and CDR2 LQKENI. CDR3 length equals 16 residues. CDR3 region: CASSPGAGGFDTEAFF. As DNA, the CDR3 is TGTGCCAGCTCACCTGGGGCGGGGGGATTCGACACTGAAGCTTTCTTT.

Note on this clonotype: Since a much larger clone is just one base distant, this may be a read error. The chain links TRBV11-2 to TRBJ2-3; TRBD1 is a possible D gene (6 bases). The CDR3 covers 19 residues. Germline assignment: CDR1 SGHAT and CDR2 FQNNGV. CDR3 DNA sequence: TGTGACAGCAGCTTCCCCGAGCAAGGGGGTCGCGCATACACAGATACGCAGTATTTT. Translating it yields CDSSFPEQGGRAYTDTQYF.

This clonotype appeared once. The chain combines TRBV2 with TRBJ1-4, with a weak D call TRBD1 (6 bases). The CDR3 consists of 19 residues. Trimming shortened V by 8 bases and J by 6 bases, and 31 bases separated the two germline ends. Germline-derived CDR1 and CDR2 are SNHLY and FYNNEI. The CDR3 DNA follows: TGTGCCAGCTTAAGCTCGTGGGGGGCCTCGACCCGTGGGGATGAAAAACTGTTTTTT. Residues: CASLSSWGASTRGDEKLFF.